These T cell receptor beta chains were read from a single sample in a study of cytomegalovirus exposure and HLA in healthy donors. TCRdb's copy holds only in-frame clones and misses some; the assay was immunoSEQ multiplex PCR. The sample includes about 130,000 clones, about 86% seen only once; the top ten take around 0.67%. Source material: PBMCs. Receptors originate from a man aged 18 to 29 in good health and CMV-seronegative. Both conserved end residues are part of each CDR3. D genes are given only for firm matches. Rows give clone size only sometimes, using once, few, many, or a class for an expanded clone.

>TRBV6-1|TRBD1|TRBJ1-1|few
TGTGCCAGCAGTGGACAGGGCGGGAACACTGAAGCTTTCTTT
CASSGQGGNTEAFF
>TRBV7-2|-|TRBJ1-3|-
TGTGCCGCAGGTACAGGGTCAGGAAACACCATATATTTT
CAAGTGSGNTIYF
>TRBV25-1|-|TRBJ2-2|-
TGTGCCAGCGCTTGGCCAGGGGAGAACGGGGAGCTGTTTTTT
CASAWPGENGELFF
>TRBV19|TRBD1|TRBJ1-5|-
TGTGCCAGTAGCGACCCCGGACAGGGTCATCAGCCCCAGCATTTT
CASSDPGQGHQPQHF
>TRBV4-3|-|TRBJ1-4|few
TGCGCCAGCAGCCAAGATGACAGATCTCAAGGAAAACTGTTTTTT
CASSQDDRSQGKLFF
>TRBV10-3|-|TRBJ1-2|-
TGTGCCATCAGTGTTGGAGGAAAGACGGGCTACACCTTC
CAISVGGKTGYTF
>TRBV5-6|-|TRBJ2-7|-
TGTGCCAGCAGTGACGGAGGGTGGAGCGAGCAGTACTTC
CASSDGGWSEQYF
>TRBV7-9|-|TRBJ2-3|-
TGTGCCAGCAGCTTGCCAGGGGCGGATACGCAGTATTTT
CASSLPGADTQYF
>TRBV5-1|-|TRBJ1-2|-
TGCGCCAGCAGCTTGGACAGGGAGGGCTACACCTTC
CASSLDREGYTF
>TRBV7-2|-|TRBJ2-1|-
TGTGCCAGCAGCTTGTACTCCTACAATGAGCAGTTCTTC
CASSLYSYNEQFF
>TRBV10-3|TRBD1|TRBJ2-5|-
TGTGCCATCAGTGGGGGACAGGGGGAGACCCAGTACTTC
CAISGGQGETQYF
>TRBV4-3|-|TRBJ2-7|once
TGCGCCAGCAGCCAAGAGTGGGAGAACTCCTACGAGCAGTACTTC
CASSQEWENSYEQYF
>TRBV27|TRBD2|TRBJ2-1|-
TGTGCCAGCAGAGATTATAGCGGGGGCCGAGGCGGTGAGCAGTTCTTC
CASRDYSGGRGGEQFF
>TRBV9|-|TRBJ1-1|-
TGTGCCAGCAGAAGGGTCGGGGGAGAAACTGAAGCTTTCTTT
CASRRVGGETEAFF
>TRBV6-1|-|TRBJ1-6|-
TGTGCCAGCAGTGAAGCGTCGGACCATGGGAGGGCACCCCTCCACTTT
CASSEASDHGRAPLHF
>TRBV10-3|TRBD1|TRBJ1-1|-
TGTGCCATCGGCACCGGGACAGGGTCGGCTGAAGCTTTCTTT
CAIGTGTGSAEAFF
>TRBV28|-|TRBJ2-7|-
TGTGCCAGCAGTTTAGGCCAGAACTACGAGCAGTACTTC
CASSLGQNYEQYF
>TRBV7-7|-|TRBJ2-1|once
TGTGCTAGCAGCTACGACTCTATCAATGAGCAGTTCTTC
CASSYDSINEQFF
>TRBV27|-|TRBJ2-7|-
TGTGCCAGCAGTTTTAGGGGGTACTACGAGCAGTACTTC
CASSFRGYYEQYF
>TRBV14|TRBD1|TRBJ2-7|few
TGTGCCAGCAGCCTACTGAGGGAACAGGGGGTCTACGAGCAGTACTTC
CASSLLREQGVYEQYF
>TRBV5-1|-|TRBJ1-6|-
TGCGCCAGCAGCCCCGGGAGCTCCTATAATTCACCCCTCCACTTT
CASSPGSSYNSPLHF
>TRBV7-8|-|TRBJ1-6|-
TGTGCCAGCAGGGGGGGGTGGATGGGCAGGACGGGGTCACCCCTCCACTTT
CASRGGWMGRTGSPLHF
>TRBV30|TRBD2|TRBJ2-3|-
TGTGCCTGGAGCGTGGGACTAGCGGGGGGAAGGGATACGCAGTATTTT
CAWSVGLAGGRDTQYF
>TRBV11-3|TRBD1|TRBJ2-6|-
TGTGCCAGCAGCCCGGGACAGGGTCGGGGCTCTGGGGCCAACGTCCTGACTTTC
CASSPGQGRGSGANVLTF
>TRBV5-1|-|TRBJ1-2|-
TGCGCCAGCAGCGGCAGGGGAGTGAGCACCTTC
CASSGRGVSTF
>TRBV5-4|-|TRBJ2-5|-
TGTGCCAGCAGCTTGCCCCAGGCCCCTTTACAAGAGACCCAGTACTTC
CASSLPQAPLQETQYF
>TRBV25-1|TRBD1|TRBJ1-5|few
TGTGCCAGCGGACAGGGTGGCAATCAGCCCCAGCATTTT
CASGQGGNQPQHF
>TRBV11-3|TRBD1|TRBJ2-5|-
TGTGCCAGCAGCTCCGGACAGGGGGCCCAAGAGACCCAGTACTTC
CASSSGQGAQETQYF
>TRBV13|TRBD1|TRBJ1-1|few
TGTGCCAGCAGCCCACCCCGACAGGGTGATTATACTGAAGCTTTCTTT
CASSPPRQGDYTEAFF
>TRBV6-1|TRBD2|TRBJ2-3|-
TGTGCCAGCAGTGATTGGGTGGTGGCTAATAGCGGGGGGGCCGCAGATACGCAGTATTTT
CASSDWVVANSGGAADTQYF
>TRBV10-3|-|TRBJ1-1|-
TGTGCCATCAGTGAGTCTCGGACTGAAGCTTTCTTT
CAISESRTEAFF
>TRBV7-2|TRBD2|TRBJ2-1|once
TGTGCCAGCAGCTTACCTGGGACCGGACTAGCGAAGGAGCAGTTCTTC
CASSLPGTGLAKEQFF
>TRBV7-9|TRBD2|TRBJ2-3|-
TGTGCCAGCAGCTCACTAGCGGGGGGCTTCCCTTATACGCAGTATTTT
CASSSLAGGFPYTQYF
>TRBV2|TRBD1|TRBJ2-5|-
TGTGCCAGCAGTGAAGAGAGGGGACAGGGTGAGACCCAGTACTTC
CASSEERGQGETQYF
>TRBV6-4|-|TRBJ2-1|-
TGTGCCAGCGGCGGGACAGCAGGTGACAATGAGCAGTTCTTC
CASGGTAGDNEQFF
>TRBV19|-|TRBJ1-3|-
TGTGCCAGTAGCCAAATCTCTGGAAACACCATATATTTT
CASSQISGNTIYF
>TRBV5-6|-|TRBJ2-2|-
TGTGCCAGCAGCTTAGGGAGAGCCGGGGAGCTGTTTTTT
CASSLGRAGELFF
>TRBV15|-|TRBJ2-3|-
TGTGCCACCGCCCCGACTACGGATACGCAGTATTTT
CATAPTTDTQYF
>TRBV7-2|-|TRBJ1-5|few
TGTGCCAGCAGTCTTAGGTGGCAGGGGAATCAGCCCCAGCATTTT
CASSLRWQGNQPQHF
>TRBV6-5|TRBD1|TRBJ1-1|-
TGTGCCAGCAGTTGGGGACAGGTCTTAGACACTGAAGCTTTCTTT
CASSWGQVLDTEAFF